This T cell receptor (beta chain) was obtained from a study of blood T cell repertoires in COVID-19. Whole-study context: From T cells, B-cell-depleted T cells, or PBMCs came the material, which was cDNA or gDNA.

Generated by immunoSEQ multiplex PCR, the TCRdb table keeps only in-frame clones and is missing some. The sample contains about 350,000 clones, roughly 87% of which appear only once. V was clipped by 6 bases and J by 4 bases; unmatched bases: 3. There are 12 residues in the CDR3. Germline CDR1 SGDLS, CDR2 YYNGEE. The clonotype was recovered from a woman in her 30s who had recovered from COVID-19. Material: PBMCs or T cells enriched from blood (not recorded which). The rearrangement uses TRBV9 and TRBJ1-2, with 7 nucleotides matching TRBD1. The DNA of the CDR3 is TGTGCCAGCACCGACAGGGTCTATGGCTACACCTTC. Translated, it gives CASTDRVYGYTF. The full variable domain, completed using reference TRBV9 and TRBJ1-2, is DSGVTQTPKHLITATGQRVTLRCSPRSGDLSVYWYQQSLDQGLQFLIQYYNGEERAKGNILERFSAQQFPDLHSELNLSSLELGDSALYFCASTDRVYGYTFGSGTRLTVV.